What follows is one TCR beta chain and its context. These data are taken from a study of blood T cell repertoires in COVID-19. For the study at large: COVID-19 samples collected from the United States, Italy and Spain covered acute and convalescent phases.

Sequencing was performed with immunoSEQ multiplex PCR; in TCRdb, only in-frame clones are kept and a portion is missing. The table includes hundreds of thousands of clones, approximately 82% detected once. Per the germline V gene, CDR1 is MNHNY and CDR2 is SVGAGI (reference sequence). V lost 6 bases, J lost 5 bases, and 7 bases lay in between. This CDR3 is 11 amino acids long. Self-reported history from a screening survey and questionnaire set each donor's cohort. The sequenced material came from PBMCs or T cells enriched from blood (not recorded which). J is TRBJ1-1 and V is TRBV6-6; D is uncertain. The sequence derives from a man aged 40-50 years who had been exposed to COVID-19. In nucleotides, the CDR3 is TGTGCCAGCAGAATCGGTACTGAAGCTTTCTTT. Protein sequence: CASRIGTEAFF.